This T cell receptor (beta chain) was documented in a study of T-cell reconstitution after alpha-beta-depleted transplantation in children. In this sample, this clonotype turned up a few times. Unique molecular identifiers were used to barcode this TCRbeta library. TCRdb itself ran the PCR reads through MiXCR, one entry per CDR3 protein. The sample has about 980,000 distinct CDR3 sequences, about 30% seen once; the top ten hold over 25%. The V gene's germline CDR1 is SGHRS and CDR2 YFSETQ. V trimming: 4 bases; J trimming: 4 bases; junction bases outside the gene matches: 13. This CDR3 comprises 18 residues.

Sequences were derived from PBMCs, mostly from graft donor cells, sampled 360 days after TCRalphabeta/CD19-depleted stem cell transplant. The chain combines TRBV5-1 with TRBJ2-1, with 11 bases matching TRBD2. The origin of this receptor is a boy less than two years old who had a stem cell transplant for SCID, so the T cells may come from the graft donor. The DNA of the CDR3 is TGCGCCAGCAGCCTCTATGATAGACTAGCGGGGAGATACAATGAGCAGTTCTTC. As protein: CASSLYDRLAGRYNEQFF.